The clone carrying this TCR beta chain was detected many times. For sequencing, patients were chosen who had shown expansion of CD8+CD57+ cells by flow cytometry. Each patient carried a diagnosis of severe acquired aplastic anemia. Sampling of blood occurred while the patients had still received no therapy. The data stem from a study of CD8+CD57+ T cells in acquired aplastic anemia. Study-level background: The mean DNA yield obtained from sorted CD4+ and CD8+ cells came to 3 to 4 ug.

The V end lost 2 bases, the J end lost 2 bases, and 7 bases lay between the germline ends. Germline CDR1 LGHDT, CDR2 YNNKEL (reference sequence). The CDR3 length is 13 residues. Both TCR beta VDJ combination and CDR3 sequence profiling were carried out. Genomic DNA was the template for this profiling. One entry per CDR3 protein results from TCRdb running MiXCR on the reads. The sample carries roughly 150,000 distinct CDR3 sequences, roughly 43% recorded once. This chain connects TRBV3-1 to TRBJ2-7; TRBD1 might be the D (5 bases). The receptor's source is a human donor with aplastic anemia. The sample consisted of sorted CD4+, CD8+, or CD8+CD57+ T cells (not recorded which) from PBMCs. In nucleotides, the CDR3 is TGTGCCAGCAGCCAACCAGGGCCCTACGAGCAGTACTTC. This gives the protein CASSQPGPYEQYF.